The 21 T cell receptor beta chains listed next were all sequenced from one sample in a study of cytomegalovirus exposure and HLA in healthy donors. PCR used 60 Vbeta primers and 13 Jbeta primers. Sequenced by immunoSEQ multiplex PCR; TCRdb stores in-frame clones only, minus some. The sample records 150,000 to 180,000 clones, around 79% being singletons. Sequences were obtained from PBMCs. These receptor sequences come from a man in his thirties or forties in good health and CMV-seropositive.

The genes are TRBV6-5 and TRBJ2-3, with TRBD2 matching over 13 bases. V gave up 2 bases and J gave up 6 bases; unmatched junction bases: 2. Germline V lookup: CDR1 MNHEY, CDR2 SVGAGI. This CDR3 region has 15 residues. The CDR3 coding sequence is TGTGCCAGCAGTTACCGGGGACTAGCGGGGGATACGCAGTATTTT. It translates to CASSYRGLAGDTQYF.

The table lists this clone with a few counts. The rearrangement links TRBV4-1 to TRBJ1-2; no reliable D call. Germline V gives CDR1 MGHRA, CDR2 YSYEKL. V lost 0 bases to trimming and J lost 5 bases, with 4 bases between them. The CDR3 is made up of 12 amino acids. Here the CDR3 reads CASSQERYGYTF. The CDR3 nucleotides read TGCGCCAGCAGCCAAGAGAGGTATGGCTACACCTTC.

The rearrangement uses TRBV6-5 and TRBJ1-5; no reliable D call. Looked up from germline, CDR1 is MNHEY and CDR2 is SVGAGI. V dropped 8 bases and J dropped 5 bases, with 16 bases sitting between them. This CDR3 comprises 14 residues. This CDR3 is CASGLVGFYQPQHF. Here the CDR3 DNA reads TGTGCCAGCGGACTTGTGGGCTTTTATCAGCCCCAGCATTTT.

The V gene is TRBV7-2, the J gene TRBJ1-5; D call uncertain. The germline gives CDR1 SGHTA, CDR2 FQGNSA. There are 14 residues in the CDR3. Trimming took 5 bases from V and 9 from J, leaving 17 bases between them. Here the CDR3 DNA reads TGTGCCAGCAGCCGGGAGGGAGGTCCTAGGCCCCAGCATTTT. Translating gives CASSREGGPRPQHF.

The V call is TRBV7-2, the J call TRBJ1-2; 7 bases align to TRBD1. Germline V lookup: CDR1 SGHTA, CDR2 FQGNSA. V gave up 6 bases and J gave up 0 bases; unmatched junction bases: 4. The CDR3 consists of 14 residues. The CDR3 loop is CASRRGQTNYGYTF. The DNA of the CDR3 is TGTGCCAGCAGACGGGGACAGACTAACTATGGCTACACCTTC.

This chain links TRBV5-4 with TRBJ2-1; TRBD2 aligns across 9 bases. The CDR3 totals 15 residues. V shed 3 bases, J shed 9 bases, and the junction held 10 bases outside the gene matches. The germline gives CDR1 SGHNT, CDR2 YYREEE (reference sequence). CDR3 sequence (DNA): TGTGCCAGCAGCTCCCCTAGCGGGAAGGCTAGTGAGCAGTTCTTC. Translating gives CASSSPSGKASEQFF.

The gene calls are TRBV6-5 and TRBJ1-1; D is unclear. The V end was cut by 0 bases, the J end by 6 bases, with 8 bases between. CDR1 is MNHEY and CDR2 is SVGAGI in the germline V gene. This CDR3 has 13 amino acids. The CDR3 DNA reads as TGTGCCAGCAGTTACTCGACTGGCCCTGAAGCTTTCTTT. It yields the protein CASSYSTGPEAFF.

This chain uses TRBV2 with TRBJ1-4, with a weak D call TRBD1 (6 bases). With 7 bases removed from V and 7 bases from J, the gap between germline ends came to 22 bases. Germline assignment: CDR1 SNHLY and CDR2 FYNNEI. The CDR3 covers 16 residues. The CDR3 reads CASKLEVGLGAEKLFF. CDR3 sequence (DNA): TGTGCCAGCAAACTAGAAGTGGGCCTGGGGGCTGAAAAACTGTTTTTT. The whole variable domain, remainder taken from reference TRBV2 and TRBJ1-4, is EPEVTQTPSHQVTQMGQEVILRCVPISNHLYFYWYRQILGQKVEFLVSFYNNEISEKSEIFDDQFSVERPDGSNFTLKIRSTKLEDSAMYFCASKLEVGLGAEKLFFGSGTQLSVL.

The genes are TRBV6-6 and TRBJ1-2; TRBD1 matches 8 bases. Trimming at V came to 6 bases and at J to 3 bases, leaving 9 bases not matched to a gene. The CDR3 has 15 amino acids. Per the germline V gene, CDR1 is MNHNY and CDR2 is SVGAGI (reference sequence). Here the CDR3 DNA reads TGTGCCAGCAGCCGACGACAGGGGAAGGACTATGGCTACACCTTC. It translates to CASSRRQGKDYGYTF.

This clone was counted a single time. Other DNA sequences in the same sample also yield this CDR3. The rearrangement links TRBV28 to TRBJ1-1; D possibly corresponds to TRBD1 (5 bases). The CDR3 is 15 residues long. With 5 bases removed from V and 5 bases from J, the gap between germline ends came to 18 bases. Per germline, CDR1 MDHEN and CDR2 SYDVKM. The CDR3 region is CASSTETRGWTEAFF. CDR3 bases: TGTGCCAGCAGTACTGAGACTCGGGGGTGGACTGAAGCTTTCTTT.

In DNA, the CDR3 is TGCGCCAGCAGCCAACGGGACCGGGGGGCTAAGGATGGCTACACCTTC. Translated: CASSQRDRGAKDGYTF. The V gene is TRBV4-1, the J gene TRBJ1-2, with a tentative D call TRBD1 (6 bases). Looked up from germline, CDR1 is MGHRA and CDR2 is YSYEKL. This CDR3 is built from 16 residues. V dropped 2 bases and J dropped 6 bases, with 19 bases sitting between them.

The CDR3 region is CASSSFRGSPLHF. The CDR3 coding sequence is TGTGCCAGCAGTTCATTTCGGGGTTCACCCCTCCACTTT. The gene calls are TRBV27 and TRBJ1-6, with D unclear. The ends were cut back, 4 bases at V and 9 bases at J, with 10 bases in the middle. The germline CDR1 and CDR2 sequences are MNHEY and SMNVEV (reference sequence). The CDR3 loop spans 13 amino acids.

This clone was observed a single time. The chain recombines TRBV7-8 with TRBJ1-6, with 9 bases identical to TRBD1. J gave up 5 bases and V 0 bases, and 8 bases lay outside the gene matches. Germline lookup yields CDR1 SGHVS and CDR2 FQNEAQ. This CDR3 has 18 amino acids. The CDR3, as DNA: TGTGCCAGCAGCTTAGCGAAGATTTACAGGGGGCATAATTCACCCCTCCACTTT. Encoded protein: CASSLAKIYRGHNSPLHF.

This rearrangement joins TRBV11-2 to TRBJ1-5; tentatively, D is TRBD1 (6 bases). Germline CDR1 and CDR2: SGHAT and FQNNGV. Deletions cut 4 bases from V and 13 bases from J, with 20 bases between. The CDR3 is 14 residues long. CDR3 in DNA: TGTGCCAGCAGCTCCACAGGGTCCCTCCGCCCTCAGCATTTT. It yields the protein CASSSTGSLRPQHF.

The chain links TRBV4-2 to TRBJ2-3; weak D call: TRBD2 (5 bases). This CDR3 region has 16 residues. Trimming stripped 7 bases from V and 3 bases from J, with 20 bases between. Germline-derived CDR1 and CDR2 are LGHNA and YNFKEQ. DNA for the CDR3: TGTGCCAGCACCCAGGCTGCGGGCACTAATACAGATACGCAGTATTTT. This translates into CASTQAAGTNTDTQYF.

This chain links TRBV9 with TRBJ1-2, with 7 bases aligning to TRBD1. CDR3 length: 15 amino acids. Germline loops: CDR1 SGDLS, CDR2 YYNGEE. V lost 4 bases, J lost 7 bases, and 13 bases stayed unmatched. CDR3 sequence reads: CASSPNSAQGSGYTF. CDR3 bases: TGTGCCAGCAGCCCAAATTCTGCACAGGGGTCTGGCTACACCTTC.

V is TRBV5-1 and J is TRBJ2-5; 10 nucleotides match TRBD1. TRBJ2-7 explains the end of the DNA better; the J call may be wrong. In germline, CDR1 is SGHRS, CDR2 YFSETQ. The CDR3 length is 14 residues. For the CDR3, the DNA is TGCGCCAGTCGTTCCGGGACAGGGGCCTACGAGCAGTACTTC. Protein: CASRSGTGAYEQYF.

The V call is TRBV9, the J call TRBJ2-3, with a possible D match to TRBD2 (5 bases). The CDR3 spans 16 residues. Trimming stripped 4 bases from V and 0 bases from J, with 15 bases between. In germline, CDR1 is SGDLS, CDR2 YYNGEE. The CDR3: CASSSRLWTSTDTQYF. The CDR3 coding sequence is TGTGCCAGCAGCTCGAGGCTGTGGACTAGCACAGATACGCAGTATTTT.

J is TRBJ2-3 and V is TRBV7-9, with D maybe TRBD1 (7 bases). CDR1 is SEHNR and CDR2 is FQNEAQ in the germline V gene (reference sequence). Between the trimmed V and J ends, which lost 6 bases and 4 bases, there was a span of 14 bases. The CDR3 has 14 amino acids. CDR3 sequence (DNA): TGTGCCAGCAGTTCCCAGGGGGGCGCAGATACGCAGTATTTT. It yields the protein CASSSQGGADTQYF.

V is TRBV7-2 and J is TRBJ2-5; D perhaps matches TRBD1 (6 bases). CDR3 length: 15 amino acids. Between the trimmed V and J ends, which lost 4 bases and 5 bases, there was a span of 17 bases. Germline lookup yields CDR1 SGHTA and CDR2 FQGNSA. The CDR3 loop reads CASSSLAHRGETQYF. The DNA for the CDR3 is TGTGCCAGCAGCTCCTTGGCACATAGGGGGGAGACCCAGTACTTC.

V usage is TRBV30 and J usage is TRBJ1-3, with D possibly TRBD1 on 5 matching bases. The CDR3 covers 13 residues. Per the germline V gene, CDR1 is GTSNPN and CDR2 is SVGIG (reference sequence). The V and J ends lost 4 bases and 1 base respectively, with 8 bases between them. The CDR3 bases are TGTGCCTGGAACCGACAGTCTGGAAACACCATATATTTT. Its protein is CAWNRQSGNTIYF.